One TCR beta chain is described in this entry. In the original analysis: Estimated nucleated cell counts came from reference gene primer amplification. TCRdb keeps only in-frame clones here, not all; method: immunoSEQ multiplex PCR. V and J calls and clone size are copied from that table; D and trimming were computed from the DNA. The table shows 350,000 or so clones, with around nine tenths occurring only once. The data stem from a study of blood T cell repertoires in COVID-19. Participant age was roughly 18 to 100 years, and participants resided in roughly 25 US areas. Contact with a PCR-confirmed or clinician-diagnosed COVID-19 case occurred within 2 weeks of entry. The V gene end was trimmed by 7 bases and the J gene end by 3 bases; junction bases not matched to a gene: 12. Per the germline V gene, CDR1 is MDHEN and CDR2 is SYDVKM. This CDR3 contains 17 residues.

The rearrangement uses TRBV28 and TRBJ2-7; 13 positions match TRBD2. The specimen sequenced was PBMCs or T cells enriched from blood (not recorded which). This TCR was sampled from a young woman who had been exposed to COVID-19. CDR3 in DNA: TGTGCCAGCAATTTCCCACCGGGACTAGCGGGAAACTACGAGCAGTACTTC. Translation: CASNFPPGLAGNYEQYF.